This T cell receptor (beta chain) is from a study of blood T cells in healthy people across ages. Turning to the study itself: The template switching approach captured approximately one barcoded beta molecule for every two T cells. Broader study findings: TCR beta diversity per million T cells fell roughly linearly with age.

On this clonotype: Its antigen is unknown.

A second PCR, run for roughly 7 to 11 cycles, used a sample-barcoded 5' primer plus a J-beta primer mix. TCRdb reprocessed the 5' RACE reads via MiXCR and lists one record per CDR3 protein. The repertoire has about 940,000 distinct CDR3 sequences, roughly 52% of them found once; the top ten carry under 15%. Germline V gene sequence: CDR1 MDHEN, CDR2 SYDVKM. The CDR3 has 16 amino acids. Donors ranged from 6 to 90 years old and were healthy Caucasians in Russia. Peripheral blood from each donor was collected in a volume of 8 to 10 milliliters. The receptor comes from a man aged 30-40 years in good health. The chain carries TRBV28 and TRBJ2-7, with TRBD1 matching 9 bases. Near its end, the DNA agrees better with TRBJ2-5, so the J call may be wrong. Sequencing was carried out using blood. CDR3 loop: CASSLFTDRGSETQYF. In DNA form, the CDR3 reads TGTGCCAGCAGTTTATTCACGGACAGGGGATCAGAGACCCAGTACTTC.